One sample yielded the 24 T cell receptor beta chains listed below, sequenced in a study of blood T cells in healthy people across ages. A sample-barcoded 5' primer and a J-beta primer mix were used in a second PCR of roughly 6 to 11 cycles. TCRdb used MiXCR to reprocess the 5' RACE reads, holding one entry per CDR3 protein. The sample includes 650,000 to 800,000 distinct CDR3 sequences, approximately 48% of them seen just once. The sequenced material came from blood. All receptors derive from a man between 60 and 70 years old in good health.

The J gene is TRBJ2-1, the V gene TRBV6-2 or TRBV6-3; possible D gene TRBD1, 7 bases. Germline CDR1 is MNHEY and CDR2 is SVGEGT. The ends were cut back, 3 bases at V and 8 bases at J, with 14 bases in the middle. The CDR3 has 14 residues. CDR3 DNA sequence: TGTGCCAGCAGTTATCTCAGGGGGGCGGATGAGCAGTTCTTC. Protein sequence: CASSYLRGADEQFF.

This clonotype has only one observation. The junction and the germline gene differ at one end; a read error may be behind it. The rearrangement joins TRBV4-1 to TRBJ2-4; D ambiguous. The CDR3 is 13 amino acids. Germline values: CDR1 MGHRA, CDR2 YSYEKL. CDR3 sequence reads: CVSSQDEQSPQYF. DNA for the CDR3: TGCGTCAGCAGCCAAGATGAGCAGTCCCCTCAGTACTTC.

This clonotype was recorded at least ten times. The chain couples TRBV7-6 to TRBJ2-7, with 8 bases that match TRBD1. The CDR3 has 13 residues. CDR1 and CDR2 (germline): SGHVS, FNYEAQ. The J segment lost 6 bases and the V segment lost 5 bases, leaving 6 bases of the junction unmatched. This chain's CDR3 is CASSRGQGSEQYF. The CDR3 bases are TGTGCCAGCAGCCGCGGACAGGGCAGCGAGCAGTACTTC.

The chain is built from TRBV27 and TRBJ2-5; D unclear. The last part of the DNA fits TRBJ2-7 better; the J call may be wrong. This CDR3 region has 14 residues. CDR1 is MNHEY, CDR2 SMNVEV, per germline (reference sequence). The CDR3 spells CASSSTRPTYEQYF. The CDR3, as DNA: TGTGCCAGCAGTTCGACACGGCCAACCTACGAGCAGTACTTC.

The CDR3 nucleotides are TGTGCCAGCAGTGTAGGGACTAGCGGGAGTGAGACCCAGTACTTC. Encoded protein: CASSVGTSGSETQYF. J is TRBJ2-5 and V is TRBV12-3 or TRBV12-4; 14 nucleotides agree with TRBD2. The CDR3 totals 15 residues. The V and J ends lost 5 bases and 5 bases, in that order; junction bases with no gene match: 4.

The rearrangement links TRBV2 to TRBJ2-4; 14 bases agree with TRBD2. The J call may be incorrect, as the DNA end agrees better with TRBJ2-5. The CDR3 consists of 14 residues. Germline loops: CDR1 SNHLY, CDR2 FYNNEI. The CDR3 coding sequence is TGTGCCAGCAGGAGGACTAGCGGGGGGGAGACCCAGTACTTC. Its translation: CASRRTSGGETQYF.

This chain uses TRBV7-2 with TRBJ2-2; a weak D match, TRBD2 (6 bases). This CDR3 contains 15 residues. Germline CDR1 is SGHTA and CDR2 is FQGNSA. V shed 1 base and J shed 6 bases, with 12 bases lying between them. CDR3 sequence reads: CASSLVAGGAGELFF. In nucleotides, the CDR3 is TGTGCCAGCAGCTTAGTGGCAGGCGGGGCCGGGGAGCTGTTTTTT.

This clonotype was seen ten or more times. This chain connects TRBV13 to TRBJ1-1; D is perhaps TRBD1 (5 bases). V was trimmed by 2 bases and J by 3 bases, leaving 13 bases between them. This CDR3 region has 15 residues. The germline CDR1 and CDR2 sequences are PRHDT and FYEKMQ (reference sequence). DNA of the CDR3: TGTGCCAGCAGCTTAATACCGGGGCTCGACACTGAAGCTTTCTTT. Translation: CASSLIPGLDTEAFF.

This chain connects TRBV20-1 to TRBJ1-2; a possible D gene is TRBD1 (5 bases). V lost 0 bases and J 6 bases, leaving 17 bases between the germline ends. The CDR3 covers 15 residues. Germline lookup yields CDR1 DFQATT and CDR2 SNEGSKA (reference sequence). The CDR3 is CSAREASGGGNGYTF. CDR3 sequence (DNA): TGCAGTGCTAGAGAGGCCTCCGGGGGTGGAAATGGCTACACCTTC.

The chain recombines TRBV6-5 with TRBJ1-2; weak D call: TRBD1 (5 bases). The CDR3 covers 12 residues. CDR1 and CDR2 from the germline V gene are MNHEY and SVGAGI. V was clipped by 0 bases and J by 7 bases, with 6 bases between them. The CDR3 is CASSYSGAGYTF. The DNA of the CDR3 is TGTGCCAGCAGTTACTCCGGGGCTGGCTACACCTTC.

The rearrangement joins TRBV20-1 to TRBJ2-4; 7 bases fit TRBD1. The J call is doubtful: the DNA matches TRBJ2-5 better. The CDR3 spans 14 residues. Germline V gene data show CDR1 as DFQATT and CDR2 as SNEGSKA (reference sequence). The CDR3 nucleotides read TGCAGTGCTAGAGTGGAGACAGGGTGGAAGACCCAGTACTTC. It encodes CSARVETGWKTQYF.

This clonotype was found a few times. The genes are TRBV20-1 and TRBJ2-5; TRBD1 aligns across 8 bases. The ends lost 2 bases at V and 2 bases at J; junction bases unmatched: 4. CDR3 size: 14 residues. The germline gives CDR1 DFQATT, CDR2 SNEGSKA (reference sequence). CDR3 residues: CSARHRDRQETQYF. CDR3 coding DNA: TGCAGTGCTAGACACCGGGACAGGCAAGAGACCCAGTACTTC.

This sequence joins TRBV5-4 and TRBJ2-1, with 11 bases matching TRBD1. The CDR3 consists of 15 residues. Germline V gives CDR1 SGHNT, CDR2 YYREEE (reference sequence). The V gene end was trimmed by 4 bases and the J gene end by 4 bases; junction bases not matched to a gene: 4. The CDR3 bases are TGTGCCAGCAGCGGCGGACAGGGGGCTTACAATGAGCAGTTCTTC. The encoded protein is CASSGGQGAYNEQFF.

The chain carries TRBV6-2 or TRBV6-3 and TRBJ2-7; D might be TRBD1 (5 bases). The V gene lost 2 bases and the J gene lost 0 bases, with 14 bases spanning the gap. Germline values: CDR1 MNHEY, CDR2 SVGEGT. The CDR3 is made up of 16 amino acids. The CDR3 sequence: CASSYTLDTFSYEQYF. The CDR3 DNA reads as TGTGCCAGCAGTTACACCTTGGACACCTTCTCCTACGAGCAGTACTTC.

This clonotype was seen at least ten times. The J gene is TRBJ2-7, the V gene TRBV10-3; TRBD1 is a possible D gene (6 bases). This CDR3 has 15 residues. The germline gives CDR1 ENHRY, CDR2 SYGVKD. Trimming pared 6 bases from V and 2 bases from J, leaving 17 bases between. CDR3 residues: CAIRGTETGPYEQYF. The CDR3 bases are TGTGCCATCAGGGGCACCGAGACAGGACCCTACGAGCAGTACTTC.

The gene calls are TRBV7-2 and TRBJ2-3, with D possibly TRBD2 on 6 matching bases. V was shortened by 2 bases and J by 11 bases, with 11 bases between the two germline ends. The germline V gene encodes CDR1 SGHTA and CDR2 FQGNSA. This CDR3 spans 12 amino acids. CDR3 sequence (DNA): TGTGCCAGCAGCTTACAGGGAGGTGGGCAGTATTTT. Translation: CASSLQGGGQYF.

J is TRBJ2-3 and V is TRBV3-1, with 8 bases lining up with TRBD2. CDR1 and CDR2 from the germline V gene are LGHDT and YNNKEL (reference sequence). The J segment lost 5 bases and the V segment lost 0 bases, leaving 7 bases of the junction unmatched. This CDR3 contains 16 residues. This CDR3 reads CASSQDWLAGKDTQYF. DNA of the CDR3: TGTGCCAGCAGCCAAGATTGGCTAGCGGGTAAAGATACGCAGTATTTT.

Only a few counts were recorded for this clonotype. The CDR3 DNA sequence: TGTGCCAGCAGCTTACCTTGTAGGTCCCTCAACTACAATGAGCAGTTCTTC. Its translation is CASSLPCRSLNYNEQFF. The chain couples TRBV7-9 to TRBJ2-1; the D is unclear. Germline values: CDR1 SEHNR, CDR2 FQNEAQ (reference sequence). The CDR3 contains 17 residues. V dropped 2 bases and J dropped 3 bases, with 17 bases sitting between them.

The rearrangement links TRBV7-3 to TRBJ1-2, with TRBD1 matching 8 bases. Germline CDR1 reads SGHTA; CDR2 reads FQGTGA. The trim removed 1 base at V and 6 bases at J, leaving 10 bases unmatched. The CDR3 length is 16 residues. CDR3 residues: CASSLSAGGQGDGYTF. The CDR3 DNA sequence: TGTGCCAGCAGCTTAAGCGCAGGGGGCCAGGGGGATGGCTACACCTTC.

This clonotype was found a few times. The chain has TRBV5-5 and TRBJ1-2; perhaps TRBD1 as D (6 bases). The CDR3 consists of 15 residues. Trimming took 4 bases from V and 4 from J, leaving 17 bases between them. Germline values: CDR1 SGHKS, CDR2 YYEKEE (reference sequence). The CDR3 nucleotides read TGTGCCAGCAGCCTGGAGACAGGCTTCCTCTATGGCTACACCTTC. Its protein product is CASSLETGFLYGYTF.

CDR3 sequence reads: CASNRLLALNTGELFF. CDR3 nucleotide sequence: TGTGCCAGCAACCGACTCCTCGCTCTGAACACCGGGGAGCTGTTTTTT. The chain carries TRBV7-9 and TRBJ2-2; D not resolved. The CDR3 is made up of 16 amino acids. V lost 7 bases to trimming and J lost 1 base, with 16 bases between them. CDR1 SEHNR and CDR2 FQNEAQ come from the germline V gene (reference sequence).

The J gene is TRBJ2-1, the V gene TRBV7-6; weak D call: TRBD1 (6 bases). CDR1 and CDR2 from the germline V gene are SGHVS and FNYEAQ. The CDR3 is 17 residues long. Trimming took off 0 bases at V and 8 bases at J, with 20 bases between the two ends. This CDR3 reads CASSLAWVRQADYEQFF. DNA of the CDR3: TGTGCCAGCAGCTTAGCGTGGGTTAGACAGGCTGACTATGAGCAGTTCTTC.

The chain is built from TRBV7-9 and TRBJ2-7; D perhaps matches TRBD2 (5 bases). CDR3 size: 14 residues. Trimming removed 3 bases from V and 0 bases from J, with 9 bases in between. Germline-derived CDR1 and CDR2 are SEHNR and FQNEAQ (reference sequence). CDR3 region: CASSFNGDSYEQYF. The CDR3 nucleotides are TGTGCCAGCAGCTTTAACGGGGACTCCTACGAGCAGTACTTC.

The chain has TRBV6-1 and TRBJ2-7; TRBD1 aligns across 8 bases. Germline V gives CDR1 MNHNS, CDR2 SASEGT. The CDR3 sequence is 15 residues long. V lost 6 bases, J lost 2 bases, and 9 bases stayed unmatched. The CDR3 DNA is TGTGCCAGCAGCGAGGGACAGGCGGATACCTACGAGCAGTACTTC. Its protein is CASSEGQADTYEQYF.